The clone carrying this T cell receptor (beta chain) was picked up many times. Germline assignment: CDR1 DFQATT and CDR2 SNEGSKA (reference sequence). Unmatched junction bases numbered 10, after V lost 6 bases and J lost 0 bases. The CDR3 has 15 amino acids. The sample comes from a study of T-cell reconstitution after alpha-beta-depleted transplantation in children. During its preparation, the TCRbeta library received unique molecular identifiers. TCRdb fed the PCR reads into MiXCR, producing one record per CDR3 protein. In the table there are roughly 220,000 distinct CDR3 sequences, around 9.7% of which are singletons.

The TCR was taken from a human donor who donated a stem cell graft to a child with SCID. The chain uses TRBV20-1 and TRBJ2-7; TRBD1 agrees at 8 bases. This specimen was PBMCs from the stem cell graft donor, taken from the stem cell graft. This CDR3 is CSAGPITGGSYEQYF. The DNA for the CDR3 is TGCAGTGCGGGCCCAATAACAGGGGGCTCCTACGAGCAGTACTTC.